The entry below describes one TCR beta chain. What it recognizes is unknown. These data come from a study of T cell responses to AZD1222 COVID-19 vaccine. The study's findings and limits: Among vaccine-associated CD4 TCRs, coverage spanned spike, with dominance at 160-218 and 743-854.

V lost 0 bases and J 7 bases, leaving 13 bases between the germline ends. The CDR3 covers 15 residues. Germline V lookup: CDR1 MNHEY, CDR2 SVGAGI. Libraries were prepared by immunoSEQ multiplex PCR; TCRdb keeps only in-frame clonotypes and omits some of them. Among 150,000 to 200,000 clones listed, about 89% were seen once. The source was peripheral blood, collected on day 0 of MenACWY control vaccination. This chain connects TRBV6-5 to TRBJ1-5; tentative D call: TRBD1 (6 bases). The TCR comes from an adult in good health. This chain's CDR3 is CASSYSRTADQPQHF. DNA for the CDR3: TGTGCCAGCAGTTACTCCCGGACAGCCGACCAGCCCCAGCATTTT.